The 26 T cell receptor beta chains given below trace back to one sample, sequenced in a study of blood T cell repertoires in COVID-19. Some clones are missing from TCRdb's copy, which holds only in-frame ones; the method was immunoSEQ multiplex PCR. The sample has under 250,000 clones, over 75% seen once. The sample was PBMCs or T cells enriched from blood (not recorded which). These receptors were obtained from a woman aged 45-59 years with acute COVID-19.

CDR3 in DNA: TGTGCCAGCAGCGTAGCTAGCGAGAACACCGGGGAGCTGTTTTTT. Amino acid sequence: CASSVASENTGELFF. The chain employs TRBV9 and TRBJ2-2, with a possible D match to TRBD2 (6 bases). The germline V and J ends were trimmed by 0 bases and 1 base, with 7 bases remaining between them. Germline CDR1 reads SGDLS; CDR2 reads YYNGEE. The CDR3 contains 15 residues.

The chain carries TRBV27 and TRBJ1-6; no firm D call. V was pared by 5 bases and J by 4 bases, with 3 bases between. The germline V gene has CDR1 MNHEY and CDR2 SMNVEV (reference sequence). The CDR3 loop spans 12 amino acids. CDR3 DNA: TGTGCCAGCAGTCCGTATAATTCACCCCTCCACTTT. Encoded protein: CASSPYNSPLHF.

The J gene is TRBJ2-5, the V gene TRBV5-1, with 8 bases identical to TRBD2. Germline CDR1 and CDR2: SGHRS and YFSETQ. The CDR3 covers 14 residues. The junction had 7 bases not matched to a gene; V was cut back by 7 bases and J by 2 bases. The CDR3 loop reads CASGGPGGQETQYF. In DNA form, the CDR3 reads TGCGCCAGCGGGGGACCGGGGGGGCAAGAGACCCAGTACTTC.

CDR3 loop: CASSYSGGNYGYTF. The CDR3 nucleotides read TGTGCCAGCAGTTACTCGGGGGGTAACTATGGCTACACCTTC. The chain combines TRBV6-5 with TRBJ1-2, with D perhaps TRBD1 (5 bases). The CDR3 is made up of 14 amino acids. V lost 0 bases and J 1 base, leaving 6 bases between the germline ends. Germline V CDR1 and CDR2: MNHEY, SVGAGI.

The DNA of the CDR3 is TGTGCCAGCTCCCCCAGAACTATGAACACTGAAGCTTTCTTT. Encoded protein: CASSPRTMNTEAFF. The gene calls are TRBV27 and TRBJ1-1; no definite D call. Trimming shortened V by 8 bases and J by 0 bases, and 13 bases separated the two germline ends. CDR1 and CDR2 from the germline V gene are MNHEY and SMNVEV (reference sequence). There are 14 residues in the CDR3.

Only one count was recorded for this clone. This chain links TRBV20-1 with TRBJ1-4, with D maybe TRBD1 (5 bases). V lost 3 bases and J lost 4, with 9 bases in between. This CDR3 contains 13 residues. CDR1 and CDR2 (germline): DFQATT, SNEGSKA (reference sequence). CDR3 loop: CSASPGINEKLFF. CDR3 DNA sequence: TGCAGTGCTAGTCCAGGGATTAATGAAAAACTGTTTTTT.

At least ten counts were recorded for this clone. The rearrangement joins TRBV11-2 to TRBJ1-2, with 9 bases fitting TRBD1. J gave up 1 base and V 5 bases, and 5 bases lay outside the gene matches. CDR3 length: 15 amino acids. Germline-derived CDR1 and CDR2 are SGHAT and FQNNGV. CDR3 nucleotides: TGTGCCAGCAGCAAAAGACAGGGGGTTAACTATGGCTACACCTTC. Protein: CASSKRQGVNYGYTF. Complete variable domain (other parts from reference TRBV11-2 and TRBJ1-2): EAGVAQSPRYKIIEKRQSVAFWCNPISGHATLYWYQQILGQGPKLLIQFQNNGVVDDSQLPKDRFSAERLKGVDSTLKIQPAKLEDSAVYLCASSKRQGVNYGYTFGSGTRLTVV.

V and J are TRBV3-1 (or the pseudogene TRBV3-2) and TRBJ1-2; a possible D gene is TRBD1 (5 bases). The CDR3 extends over 15 amino acids. Germline loops: CDR1 LGHDT, CDR2 YNNKEL (reference sequence). Trimming left V 1 base short and J 3 bases short, with 12 bases between. CDR3 protein: CASSQGEGRDYGYTF. CDR3 DNA: TGTGCCAGCAGCCAAGGGGAGGGGCGCGACTATGGCTACACCTTC.

This clone appeared a few times. The chain uses TRBV4-3 and TRBJ1-2; D might be TRBD1 (6 bases). V was trimmed by 0 bases and J by 7 bases, leaving 18 bases between them. Germline-derived CDR1 and CDR2 are LGHNA and YSLEER. The CDR3 contains 16 residues. CDR3 protein: CASSQDSDSQGGGYTF. The CDR3 DNA reads as TGCGCCAGCAGCCAAGATTCGGACAGTCAGGGTGGTGGCTACACCTTC.

The chain has TRBV19 and TRBJ1-2; D is undetermined. CDR3 length equals 13 residues. The germline V and J ends were trimmed by 3 bases and 8 bases, with 13 bases remaining between them. CDR1 LNHDA and CDR2 SQIVND come from the germline V gene (reference sequence). The CDR3 here is CASSMGSFGGYTF. As DNA, the CDR3 is TGTGCCAGTAGTATGGGCAGTTTTGGCGGCTACACCTTC.

CDR3 region: CATSRDIGRGRAEAFF. DNA of the CDR3: TGTGCCACCAGCAGAGATATTGGGAGGGGACGAGCTGAAGCTTTCTTT. V is TRBV15 and J is TRBJ1-1, with D perhaps matching TRBD1 (5 bases). This CDR3 is 16 amino acids long. V lost 0 bases to trimming and J lost 6 bases, with 17 bases between them. Germline loops: CDR1 LNHNV, CDR2 YYDKDF (reference sequence).

The rearrangement joins TRBV6-5 to TRBJ2-4, with D perhaps TRBD1 (5 bases). V was cut by 8 bases and J by 15 bases, with 20 bases left in between. CDR1 is MNHEY and CDR2 is SVGAGI in the germline V gene. This CDR3 has 12 amino acids. CDR3 in amino acids: CASSPQGALWYF. The CDR3 region has the DNA TGTGCCAGCTCTCCCCAAGGGGCTTTATGGTACTTC.

This clone was detected a few times. J is TRBJ2-1 and V is TRBV10-1, with 16 bases fitting TRBD2. Germline trimming cut 0 bases from V and 0 bases from J; bases unmatched to any gene: 5. CDR1 is WNHNN, CDR2 SYGVQD, per germline (reference sequence). The CDR3 covers 20 residues. Here the CDR3 DNA reads TGCGCCAGCAGTGAGTCCCTGGGACTAGCGGGGGGGTTCTCCTACAATGAGCAGTTCTTC. Translated: CASSESLGLAGGFSYNEQFF.

CDR3 DNA sequence: TGCGCCAGCAGCGGGATATGGACAGGCGGCCAAGAGACCCAGTACTTC. Encoded protein: CASSGIWTGGQETQYF. The chain is built from TRBV5-1 and TRBJ2-5; 7 bases fit TRBD1. Trimming took 4 bases from V and 1 from J; bases not matched to a gene: 10. Germline loops: CDR1 SGHRS, CDR2 YFSETQ. The CDR3 consists of 16 residues.

The chain employs TRBV7-2 and TRBJ1-5; possibly TRBD1 for D (5 bases). The germline V gene encodes CDR1 SGHTA and CDR2 FQGNSA. The length of the CDR3 is 15 residues. V gave up 5 bases and J gave up 2 bases, with 13 bases separating them. CDR3 protein: CASSRMKGGNQPQHF. The CDR3 DNA is TGTGCCAGCAGCCGTATGAAAGGGGGCAATCAGCCCCAGCATTTT.

The V and J genes are TRBV28 and TRBJ2-1; maybe TRBD1 (6 bases). Looked up from germline, CDR1 is MDHEN and CDR2 is SYDVKM. This CDR3 has 15 amino acids. V was pared by 8 bases and J by 4 bases, with 18 bases between. CDR3 region: CASLGTTETYNEQFF. DNA for the CDR3: TGTGCCAGCTTGGGGACAACAGAGACTTACAATGAGCAGTTCTTC.

This clone was detected once. The V call is TRBV5-1, the J call TRBJ1-1; TRBD1 is a possible D gene (5 bases). Germline V gene data show CDR1 as SGHRS and CDR2 as YFSETQ. CDR3 length equals 13 residues. The germline V and J ends were trimmed by 5 bases and 1 base, with 9 bases remaining between them. This CDR3 reads CASRGLTNTEAFF. In DNA form, the CDR3 reads TGCGCCAGCAGGGGACTGACGAACACTGAAGCTTTCTTT.

The chain employs TRBV27 and TRBJ2-5; 8 nucleotides line up with TRBD1. CDR3 length: 15 residues. V lost 6 bases, J lost 4 bases, and 10 bases stayed unmatched. Germline V lookup: CDR1 MNHEY, CDR2 SMNVEV (reference sequence). CDR3 bases: TGTGCCAGCAGCCGGACAGGGAATATGCTAGAGACCCAGTACTTC. Translated, it gives CASSRTGNMLETQYF.

This rearrangement joins TRBV5-4 to TRBJ2-2, with D unresolved. Germline CDR1 SGHNT, CDR2 YYREEE (reference sequence). CDR3 length equals 15 residues. V was pared by 1 base and J by 0 bases, with 7 bases between. The CDR3 reads CASSLSSANTGELFF. The CDR3 DNA reads as TGTGCCAGCAGCTTGTCCAGCGCGAACACCGGGGAGCTGTTTTTT.

The rearrangement uses TRBV19 and TRBJ2-1; the match to TRBD1 covers 11 bases. The CDR3 loop spans 13 amino acids. V was pared by 10 bases and J by 8 bases, with 7 bases of the junction left unmatched. Germline V CDR1 and CDR2: LNHDA, SQIVND (reference sequence). In DNA, the CDR3 is TGTGCCAAAGGGACAGGGGGTTCGGATGAGCAGTTCTTC. Its translation: CAKGTGGSDEQFF.

Worth noting for this clone: At the DNA level, this CDR3 is encoded by other sequences in the same sample as well. The chain uses TRBV7-2 and TRBJ2-3, with 9 bases lining up with TRBD1. CDR3 length: 15 residues. Germline V lookup: CDR1 SGHTA, CDR2 FQGNSA. J was trimmed by 2 bases and V by 5 bases; bases with no gene match: 5. The CDR3 DNA reads as TGTGCCAGCAGCCTCGACAGGGGGTACACAGATACGCAGTATTTT. Translation gives CASSLDRGYTDTQYF.

This clone occurred a few times. The V call is TRBV4-3, the J call TRBJ1-1; 7 nucleotides agree with TRBD1. With V trimmed by 3 bases and J by 2 bases, 6 bases remained unmatched. The CDR3 length is 15 residues. Germline CDR1 reads LGHNA; CDR2 reads YSLEER. The DNA for the CDR3 is TGCGCCAGCAGCCAGGAGAACAGGGGAAACACTGAAGCTTTCTTT. Translation gives CASSQENRGNTEAFF.

The V and J genes are TRBV7-9 and TRBJ1-6; no clear D gene. CDR3 size: 14 residues. V was pared by 9 bases and J by 7 bases, with 16 bases between. Per the germline V gene, CDR1 is SEHNR and CDR2 is FQNEAQ (reference sequence). The CDR3 loop is CASRSDSLNSPLHF. The CDR3, as DNA: TGTGCCAGTCGCTCAGACTCCCTAAATTCACCCCTCCACTTT.

The chain joins TRBV3-1 (or the pseudogene TRBV3-2) to TRBJ1-4; D unresolved. This CDR3 region has 14 residues. CDR1 LGHDT and CDR2 YNNKEL come from the germline V gene (reference sequence). Trimming shortened V by 2 bases and J by 3 bases, and 7 bases separated the two germline ends. For the CDR3, the DNA is TGTGCCAGCAGCCAACGGTCGGCTAATGAAAAACTGTTTTTT. It translates to CASSQRSANEKLFF.

The J gene is TRBJ1-1, the V gene TRBV6-5; maybe TRBD1 (6 bases). The V gene's germline CDR1 is MNHEY and CDR2 SVGAGI. CDR3 length equals 13 residues. Trimming left V 7 bases short and J 5 bases short, with 14 bases between. CDR3 amino acids: CASTRGMGTEAFF. The CDR3 bases are TGTGCCAGCACCAGGGGAATGGGGACTGAAGCTTTCTTT.

The V gene is TRBV2, the J gene TRBJ1-1; 7 bases agree with TRBD1. The CDR3 is 13 amino acids. Germline V gives CDR1 SNHLY, CDR2 FYNNEI. Trimming took 7 bases from V and 5 from J; bases not matched to a gene: 7. Here the CDR3 reads CASKIQGRTEAFF. The CDR3 bases are TGTGCCAGCAAGATACAGGGGAGGACTGAAGCTTTCTTT.